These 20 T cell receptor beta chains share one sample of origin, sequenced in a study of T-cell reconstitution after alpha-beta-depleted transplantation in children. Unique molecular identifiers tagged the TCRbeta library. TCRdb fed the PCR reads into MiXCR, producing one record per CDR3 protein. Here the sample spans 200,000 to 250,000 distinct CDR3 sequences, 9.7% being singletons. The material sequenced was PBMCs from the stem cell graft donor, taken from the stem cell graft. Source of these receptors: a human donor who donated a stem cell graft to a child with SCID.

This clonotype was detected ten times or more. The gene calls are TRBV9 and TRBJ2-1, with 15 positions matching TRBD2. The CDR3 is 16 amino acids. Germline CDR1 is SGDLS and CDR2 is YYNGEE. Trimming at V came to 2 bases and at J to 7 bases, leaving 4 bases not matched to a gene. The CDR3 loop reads CASSVGLAGGGNEQFF. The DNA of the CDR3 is TGTGCCAGCAGCGTGGGACTAGCGGGGGGTGGGAATGAGCAGTTCTTC.

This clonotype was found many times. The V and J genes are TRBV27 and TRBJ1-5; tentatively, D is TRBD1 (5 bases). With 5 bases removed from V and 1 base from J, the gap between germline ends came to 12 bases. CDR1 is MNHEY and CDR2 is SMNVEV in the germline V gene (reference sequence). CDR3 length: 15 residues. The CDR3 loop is CASSIGTMSNQPQHF. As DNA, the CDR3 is TGTGCCAGCAGTATTGGGACGATGAGCAATCAGCCCCAGCATTTT.

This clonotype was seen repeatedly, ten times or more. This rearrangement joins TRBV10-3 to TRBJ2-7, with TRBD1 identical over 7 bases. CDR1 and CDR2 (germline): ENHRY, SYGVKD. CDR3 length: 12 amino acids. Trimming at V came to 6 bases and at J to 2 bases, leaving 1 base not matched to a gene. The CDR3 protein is CAISGTAYEQYF. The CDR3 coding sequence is TGTGCCATCAGCGGGACAGCCTACGAGCAGTACTTC.

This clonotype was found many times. CDR3 coding DNA: TGTGCCAGCAGTCCCTGGGAGGGAGGGCTGTTCGTCCTGAACACCGGGGAGCTGTTTTTT. Translation gives CASSPWEGGLFVLNTGELFF. The chain has TRBV12-3 or TRBV12-4 and TRBJ2-2, with 7 bases aligning to TRBD2. Unmatched junction bases numbered 19, after V lost 5 bases and J lost 1 base. This CDR3 region has 20 residues.

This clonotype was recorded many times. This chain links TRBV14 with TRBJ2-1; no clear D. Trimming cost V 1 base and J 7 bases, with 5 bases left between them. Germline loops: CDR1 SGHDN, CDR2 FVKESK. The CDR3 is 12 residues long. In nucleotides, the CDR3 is TGTGCCAGCAGCCAAGCCCCAAATGAGCAGTTCTTC. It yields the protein CASSQAPNEQFF.

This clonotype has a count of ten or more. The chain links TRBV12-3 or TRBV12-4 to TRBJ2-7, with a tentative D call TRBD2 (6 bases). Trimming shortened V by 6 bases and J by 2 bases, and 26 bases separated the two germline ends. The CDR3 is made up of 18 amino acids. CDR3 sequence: CASSPKSLAEGMPYEQYF. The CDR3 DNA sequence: TGTGCCAGCAGCCCGAAATCCCTCGCGGAGGGGATGCCCTACGAGCAGTACTTC.

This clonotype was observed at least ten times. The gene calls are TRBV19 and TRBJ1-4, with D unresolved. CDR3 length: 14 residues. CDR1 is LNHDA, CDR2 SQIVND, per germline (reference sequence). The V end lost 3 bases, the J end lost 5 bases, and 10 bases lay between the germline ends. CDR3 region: CASSIRTVNEKLFF. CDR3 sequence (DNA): TGTGCCAGTAGTATTCGGACCGTGAATGAAAAACTGTTTTTT.

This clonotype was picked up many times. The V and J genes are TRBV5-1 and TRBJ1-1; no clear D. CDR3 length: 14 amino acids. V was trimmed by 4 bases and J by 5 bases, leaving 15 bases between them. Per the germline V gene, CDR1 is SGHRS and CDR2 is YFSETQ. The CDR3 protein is CASSPRGISTEAFF. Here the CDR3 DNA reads TGCGCCAGCAGCCCTAGAGGGATAAGTACTGAAGCTTTCTTT.

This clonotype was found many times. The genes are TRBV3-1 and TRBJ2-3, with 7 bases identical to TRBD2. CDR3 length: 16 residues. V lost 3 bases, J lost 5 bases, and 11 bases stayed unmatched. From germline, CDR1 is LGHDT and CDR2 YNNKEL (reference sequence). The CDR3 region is CASSQMGGGGGDTQYF. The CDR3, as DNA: TGTGCCAGCAGCCAGATGGGCGGGGGAGGAGGAGATACGCAGTATTTT.

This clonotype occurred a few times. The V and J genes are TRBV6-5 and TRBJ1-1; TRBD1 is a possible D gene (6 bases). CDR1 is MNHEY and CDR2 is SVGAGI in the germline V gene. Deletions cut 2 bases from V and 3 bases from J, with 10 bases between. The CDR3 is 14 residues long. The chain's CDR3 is CASSYGPGDTEAFF. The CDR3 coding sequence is TGTGCCAGCAGTTACGGTCCAGGGGACACTGAAGCTTTCTTT.

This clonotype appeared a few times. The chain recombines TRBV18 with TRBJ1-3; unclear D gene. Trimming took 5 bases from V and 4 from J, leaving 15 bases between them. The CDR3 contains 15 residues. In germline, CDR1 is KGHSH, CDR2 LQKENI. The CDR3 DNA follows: TGTGCCAGCTCATCCGAGATTACAAGGGGAAACACCATATATTTT. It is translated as CASSSEITRGNTIYF. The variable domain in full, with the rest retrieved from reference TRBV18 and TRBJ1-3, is NAGVMQNPRHLVRRRGQEARLRCSPMKGHSHVYWYRQLPEEGLKFMVYLQKENIIDESGMPKERFSAEFPKEGPSILRIQQVVRGDSAAYFCASSSEITRGNTIYFGEGSWLTVV.

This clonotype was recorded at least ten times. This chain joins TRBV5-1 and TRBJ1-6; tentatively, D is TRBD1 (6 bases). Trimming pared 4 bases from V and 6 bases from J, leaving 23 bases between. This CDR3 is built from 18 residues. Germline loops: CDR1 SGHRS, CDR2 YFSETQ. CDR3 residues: CASSKEQPGQSFNSPLHF. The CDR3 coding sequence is TGCGCCAGCAGCAAGGAGCAACCGGGACAAAGTTTTAATTCACCCCTCCACTTT.

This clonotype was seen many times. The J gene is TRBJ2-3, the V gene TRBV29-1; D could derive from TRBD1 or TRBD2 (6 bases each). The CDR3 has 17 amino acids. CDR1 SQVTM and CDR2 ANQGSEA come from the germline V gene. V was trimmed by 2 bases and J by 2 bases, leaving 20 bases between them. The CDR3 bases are TGCAGCGTTGAAAACCCGATCAGGGCGGGACACACAGATACGCAGTATTTT. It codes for CSVENPIRAGHTDTQYF.

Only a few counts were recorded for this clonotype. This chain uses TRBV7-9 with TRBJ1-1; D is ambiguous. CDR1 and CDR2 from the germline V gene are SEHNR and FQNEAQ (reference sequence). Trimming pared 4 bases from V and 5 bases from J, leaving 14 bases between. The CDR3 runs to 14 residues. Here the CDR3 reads CASSSDLSRTEAFF. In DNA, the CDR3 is TGTGCCAGCAGCTCGGACCTGAGTCGAACTGAAGCTTTCTTT. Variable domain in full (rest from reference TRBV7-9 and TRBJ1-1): DTGVSQNPRHKITKRGQNVTFRCDPISEHNRLYWYRQTLGQGPEFLTYFQNEAQLEKSRLLSDRFSAERPKGSFSTLEIQRTEQGDSAMYLCASSSDLSRTEAFFGQGTRLTVV.

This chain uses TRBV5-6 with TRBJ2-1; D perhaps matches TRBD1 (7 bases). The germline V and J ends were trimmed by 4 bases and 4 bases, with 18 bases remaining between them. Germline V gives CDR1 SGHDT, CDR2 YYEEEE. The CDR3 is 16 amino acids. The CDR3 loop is CASSPYRGGIYNEQFF. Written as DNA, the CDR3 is TGTGCCAGCAGCCCCTACAGGGGAGGAATATACAATGAGCAGTTCTTC. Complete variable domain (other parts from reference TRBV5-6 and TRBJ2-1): DAGVTQSPTHLIKTRGQQVTLRCSPKSGHDTVSWYQQALGQGPQFIFQYYEEEERQRGNFPDRFSGHQFPNYSSELNVNALLLGDSALYLCASSPYRGGIYNEQFFGPGTRLTVL.

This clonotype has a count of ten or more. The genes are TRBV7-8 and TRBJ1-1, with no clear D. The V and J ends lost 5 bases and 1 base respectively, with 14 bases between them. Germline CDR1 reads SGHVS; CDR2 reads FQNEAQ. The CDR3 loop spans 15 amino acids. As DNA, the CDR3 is TGTGCCAGCAGCGTCACCGGACTTACGAACACTGAAGCTTTCTTT. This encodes CASSVTGLTNTEAFF.

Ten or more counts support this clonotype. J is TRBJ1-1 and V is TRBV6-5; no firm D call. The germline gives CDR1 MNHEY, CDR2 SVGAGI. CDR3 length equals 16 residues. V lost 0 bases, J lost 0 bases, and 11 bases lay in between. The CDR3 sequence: CASSYSSGEMNTEAFF. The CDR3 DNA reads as TGTGCCAGCAGTTACTCGAGTGGAGAAATGAACACTGAAGCTTTCTTT.

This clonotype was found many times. The CDR3 protein is CASSHDSHEQYF. For the CDR3, the DNA is TGTGCCAGCAGCCACGACAGCCACGAGCAGTACTTC. The V gene is TRBV7-2, the J gene TRBJ2-7; possible D gene TRBD1, 5 bases. With 5 bases removed from V and 5 bases from J, the gap between germline ends came to 10 bases. CDR1 is SGHTA, CDR2 FQGNSA, per germline. The CDR3 loop spans 12 amino acids.

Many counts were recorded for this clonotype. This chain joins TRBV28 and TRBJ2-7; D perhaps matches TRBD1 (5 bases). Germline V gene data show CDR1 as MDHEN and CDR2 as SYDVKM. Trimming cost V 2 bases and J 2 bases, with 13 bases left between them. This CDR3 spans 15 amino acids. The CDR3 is CASSLAPQGPYEQYF. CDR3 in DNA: TGTGCCAGCAGTTTAGCTCCCCAGGGCCCCTACGAGCAGTACTTC.

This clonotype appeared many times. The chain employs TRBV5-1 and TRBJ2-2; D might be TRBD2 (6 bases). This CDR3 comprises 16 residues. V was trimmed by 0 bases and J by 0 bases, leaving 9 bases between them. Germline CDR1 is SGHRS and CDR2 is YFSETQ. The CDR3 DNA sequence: TGCGCCAGCAGCTTGGAACTAGCTACGAACACCGGGGAGCTGTTTTTT. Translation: CASSLELATNTGELFF.